The present entry profiles one T cell receptor beta chain with its context. No antigen is known for it. This entry belongs to a study of T-cell memory formation after mild COVID-19. TCRdb reanalysed the 5' RACE reads using MiXCR and keeps one entry per CDR3 protein. The sample contains roughly 100,000 distinct CDR3 sequences, approximately 15% of which appear only once. Findings of the study overall: Unconfirmed was the SARS-CoV-2 specificity of second-wave clones that peaked on day 37.

The sequencing input was PBMCs or a T cell subset sorted from them (not recorded which). The receptor was derived from a man younger than 30 who had mild COVID-19 (a few samples of this study predate the infection). Cell type and time point are not known.

The CDR3 sequence is CATSDSDSNQPQHF. Written as DNA, the CDR3 is TGTGCCACCAGTGATTCAGACAGCAATCAGCCCCAGCATTTT. The chain employs TRBV24-1 and TRBJ1-5; D is unresolved. Trimming left V 2 bases short and J 1 base short, with 5 bases between. Germline V gene sequence: CDR1 KGHDR, CDR2 SFDVKD. There are 14 residues in the CDR3.